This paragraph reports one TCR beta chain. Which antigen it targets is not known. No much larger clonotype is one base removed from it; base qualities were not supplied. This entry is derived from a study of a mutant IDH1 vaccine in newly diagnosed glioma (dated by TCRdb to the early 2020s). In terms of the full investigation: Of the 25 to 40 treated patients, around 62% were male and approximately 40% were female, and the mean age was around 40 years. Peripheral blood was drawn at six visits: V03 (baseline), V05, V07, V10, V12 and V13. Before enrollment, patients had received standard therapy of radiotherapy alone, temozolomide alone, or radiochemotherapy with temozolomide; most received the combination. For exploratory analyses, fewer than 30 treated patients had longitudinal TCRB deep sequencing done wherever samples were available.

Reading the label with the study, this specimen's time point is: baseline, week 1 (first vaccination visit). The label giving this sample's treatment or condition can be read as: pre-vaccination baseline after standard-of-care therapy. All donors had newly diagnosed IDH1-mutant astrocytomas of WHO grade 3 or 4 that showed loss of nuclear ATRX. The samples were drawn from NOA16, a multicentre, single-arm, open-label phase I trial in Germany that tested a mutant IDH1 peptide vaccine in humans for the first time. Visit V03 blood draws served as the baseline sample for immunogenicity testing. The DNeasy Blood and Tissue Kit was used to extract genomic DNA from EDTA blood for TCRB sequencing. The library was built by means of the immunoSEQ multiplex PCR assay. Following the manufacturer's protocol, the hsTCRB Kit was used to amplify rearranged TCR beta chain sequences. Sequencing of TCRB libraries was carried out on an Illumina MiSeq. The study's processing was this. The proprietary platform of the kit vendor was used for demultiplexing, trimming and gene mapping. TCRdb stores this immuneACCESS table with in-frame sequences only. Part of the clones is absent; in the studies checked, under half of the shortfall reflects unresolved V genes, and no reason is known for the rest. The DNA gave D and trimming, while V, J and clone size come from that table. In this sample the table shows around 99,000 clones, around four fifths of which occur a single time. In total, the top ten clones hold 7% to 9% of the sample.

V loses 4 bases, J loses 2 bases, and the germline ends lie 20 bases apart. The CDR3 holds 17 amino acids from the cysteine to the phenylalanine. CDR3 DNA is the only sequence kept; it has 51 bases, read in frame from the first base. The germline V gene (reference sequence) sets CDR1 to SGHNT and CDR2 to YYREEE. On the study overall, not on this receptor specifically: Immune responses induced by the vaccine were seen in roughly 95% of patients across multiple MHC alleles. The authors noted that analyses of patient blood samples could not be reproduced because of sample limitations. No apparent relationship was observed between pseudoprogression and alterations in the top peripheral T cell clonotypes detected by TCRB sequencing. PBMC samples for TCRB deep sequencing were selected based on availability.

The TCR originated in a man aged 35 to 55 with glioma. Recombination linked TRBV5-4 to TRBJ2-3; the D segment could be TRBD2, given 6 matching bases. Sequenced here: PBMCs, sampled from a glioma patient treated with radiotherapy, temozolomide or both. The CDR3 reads CASSRGITAGNTDTQYF. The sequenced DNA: TGTGCCAGCAGCCGGGGGATAACCGCGGGGAACACAGATACGCAGTATTTT.